These 29 T cell receptor beta chains originate from one sample sequenced in a study of blood T cell repertoires in COVID-19. This table comes from immunoSEQ multiplex PCR, and its TCRdb copy is limited to in-frame clones, with some not included. This sample has some 350,000 clones, with 88% found just once. The source material was peripheral blood. Receptor source: a woman in her sixties or seventies with COVID-19, enrolled during active disease.

The chain carries TRBV19 and TRBJ1-2; 9 nucleotides agree with TRBD1. The germline V gene has CDR1 LNHDA and CDR2 SQIVND (reference sequence). The junction had 7 bases not matched to a gene; V was cut back by 5 bases and J by 6 bases. The CDR3 extends over 14 amino acids. The chain's CDR3 is CASSPGQGRDGYTF. In nucleotides, the CDR3 is TGTGCCAGTAGTCCGGGACAGGGAAGAGATGGCTACACCTTC.

The chain uses TRBV27 and TRBJ2-1; the match to TRBD2 covers 9 bases. The CDR3 loop spans 15 amino acids. The germline V gene has CDR1 MNHEY and CDR2 SMNVEV (reference sequence). V lost 3 bases to trimming and J lost 7 bases; unmatched junction nucleotides: 7. CDR3 DNA sequence: TGTGCCAGCAGTTTTCAGGGACTAGCTGGGAATGAGCAGTTCTTC. Residues: CASSFQGLAGNEQFF.

The chain joins TRBV30 to TRBJ2-7; possible D gene TRBD1, 6 bases. There are 11 residues in the CDR3. From germline, CDR1 is GTSNPN and CDR2 SVGIG (reference sequence). V lost 7 bases and J lost 0, with 7 bases in between. The CDR3: CALDSSYEQYF. DNA of the CDR3: TGTGCCTTGGACAGCTCCTACGAGCAGTACTTC.

J is TRBJ2-2 and V is TRBV24-1, with a tentative D call TRBD2 (6 bases). The CDR3 extends over 17 amino acids. V was trimmed by 0 bases and J by 5 bases, leaving 15 bases between them. Germline V CDR1 and CDR2: KGHDR, SFDVKD. DNA of the CDR3: TGTGCCACCAGTGATTTGGGGGGGTCCCGCGGGACCGGGGAGCTGTTTTTT. This sequence encodes CATSDLGGSRGTGELFF.

This chain joins TRBV3-1 (or the pseudogene TRBV3-2) and TRBJ2-6; weak D call: TRBD1 (6 bases). V lost 6 bases to trimming and J lost 1 base, with 13 bases between them. The CDR3 runs to 16 residues. The germline gives CDR1 LGHDT, CDR2 YNNKEL (reference sequence). The CDR3 loop is CASSLVTGSGANVLTF. In DNA form, the CDR3 reads TGTGCCAGCAGTCTTGTAACAGGGTCTGGGGCCAACGTCCTGACTTTC.

In nucleotides, the CDR3 is TGTGCCAGCAGCTTAGGGGGCTGGCGGGGGGATCGCGATACGCAGTATTTT. Its translation: CASSLGGWRGDRDTQYF. This sequence joins TRBV7-9 and TRBJ2-3, with 8 bases fitting TRBD2. Trimming cost V 1 base and J 6 bases; bases outside gene matches: 12. Germline values: CDR1 SEHNR, CDR2 FQNEAQ (reference sequence). The length of the CDR3 is 17 residues.

The chain carries TRBV7-2 and TRBJ1-4; 9 positions match TRBD1. This CDR3 spans 17 amino acids. Germline assignment: CDR1 SGHTA and CDR2 FQGNSA. V lost 4 bases and J lost 2; bases outside the gene matches: 8. The CDR3 region has the DNA TGTGCCAGCAGCTCCACCGACAGGGGGGTGACTAATGAAAAACTGTTTTTT. Protein sequence: CASSSTDRGVTNEKLFF.

The chain recombines TRBV27 with TRBJ1-5; 10 nucleotides agree with TRBD1. V trimming: 6 bases; J trimming: 4 bases; junction bases outside the gene matches: 3. Per germline, CDR1 MNHEY and CDR2 SMNVEV (reference sequence). The CDR3 runs to 14 residues. The CDR3: CASSLDRGNQPQHF. The CDR3 DNA is TGTGCCAGCAGCCTGGACAGGGGGAATCAGCCCCAGCATTTT.

This chain links TRBV6-5 with TRBJ2-3; 7 bases align to TRBD2. Germline V gene data show CDR1 as MNHEY and CDR2 as SVGAGI. V lost 0 bases, J lost 4 bases, and 4 bases stayed unmatched. This CDR3 is 15 amino acids long. This CDR3 is CASSYSMGGADTQYF. CDR3 nucleotide sequence: TGTGCCAGCAGTTACTCGATGGGGGGGGCAGATACGCAGTATTTT.

This sequence joins TRBV6-5 and TRBJ1-4, with D possibly TRBD1 on 5 matching bases. The CDR3 sequence is 15 residues long. V was cut by 2 bases and J by 6 bases, with 13 bases left in between. Germline V gene data show CDR1 as MNHEY and CDR2 as SVGAGI. The CDR3 DNA reads as TGTGCCAGCAGTTACGAGGCCGGAGGGGATGAAAAACTGTTTTTT. As protein: CASSYEAGGDEKLFF.

This sequence joins TRBV30 and TRBJ2-3; the D gene is possibly TRBD2 (6 bases). V was cut by 1 base and J by 14 bases, with 16 bases left in between. This CDR3 is built from 12 residues. Germline CDR1 and CDR2: GTSNPN and SVGIG (reference sequence). In nucleotides, the CDR3 is TGTGCCTGGAGTGGAAGGGCGGGGACTCGGTATTTT. It translates to CAWSGRAGTRYF.

The CDR3 DNA is TGTGCCAGCTCACCACCCCGCTCCTACGAGCAGTACTTC. It encodes CASSPPRSYEQYF. This sequence joins TRBV18 and TRBJ2-7; unclear D gene. CDR1 and CDR2 from the germline V gene are KGHSH and LQKENI. Trimming shortened V by 0 bases and J by 0 bases, and 3 bases separated the two germline ends. The CDR3 contains 13 residues.

The chain carries TRBV5-8 and TRBJ2-3; D possibly corresponds to TRBD1 (5 bases). V lost 3 bases to trimming and J lost 2 bases, with 16 bases between them. This CDR3 has 16 amino acids. Germline V gives CDR1 SGHTS, CDR2 YDEGEE. The CDR3 spells CASSSTGQGITDTQYF. The CDR3 DNA sequence: TGTGCCAGCAGCTCGACCGGCCAGGGAATCACAGATACGCAGTATTTT. Supplemented by reference TRBV5-8 and TRBJ2-3, the full variable domain reads EAGVTQSPTHLIKTRGQQATLRCSPISGHTSVYWYQQALGLGLQFLLWYDEGEERNRGNFPPRFSGRQFPNYSSELNVNALELEDSALYLCASSSTGQGITDTQYFGPGTRLTVL.

The table lists this clone with a few counts. V gene TRBV10-2 combines with J gene TRBJ2-1, with 10 positions matching TRBD2. The CDR3 has 14 amino acids. V trimming: 6 bases; J trimming: 8 bases; junction bases outside the gene matches: 7. The germline V gene has CDR1 WSHSY and CDR2 SAAADI. The CDR3 region is CASRERGGMYEQFF. CDR3 coding DNA: TGCGCCAGCAGAGAGCGGGGGGGGATGTATGAGCAGTTCTTC.

This clone was detected only once. This chain connects TRBV7-2 to TRBJ1-6; D might be TRBD1 (5 bases). Germline V lookup: CDR1 SGHTA, CDR2 FQGNSA. The CDR3 runs to 15 residues. V shed 6 bases and J shed 9 bases, with 18 bases lying between them. The DNA for the CDR3 is TGTGCCAGCAGTCTAGACCGGGGGGGTGGTTCACCCCTCCACTTT. Protein product: CASSLDRGGGSPLHF.

The chain links TRBV2 to TRBJ1-1; the D gene is possibly TRBD1 (6 bases). Trimming removed 4 bases from V and 6 bases from J, with 15 bases in between. Germline CDR1 reads SNHLY; CDR2 reads FYNNEI. The CDR3 spans 14 residues. In nucleotides, the CDR3 is TGTGCCAGCAGTGGGGAGACAGGAGACGCTGAAGCTTTCTTT. It translates to CASSGETGDAEAFF.

The gene calls are TRBV6-5 and TRBJ1-1; D uncertain. Germline V gene lookup returns CDR1 MNHEY and CDR2 SVGAGI. V dropped 5 bases and J dropped 5 bases, with 12 bases sitting between them. The CDR3 spans 13 residues. The CDR3 DNA reads TGTGCCAGCAGTAGCCGAGGGAGTACTGAAGCTTTCTTT. Translated: CASSSRGSTEAFF.

This clone appeared a few times. This chain links TRBV5-1 with TRBJ1-1; no clear D. Germline values: CDR1 SGHRS, CDR2 YFSETQ. The ends were cut back, 4 bases at V and 1 base at J, with 14 bases in the middle. The CDR3 runs to 15 residues. The CDR3 DNA reads TGCGCCAGCAGCCCTGGACTTACCGGGAACACTGAAGCTTTCTTT. Its translation: CASSPGLTGNTEAFF. The full variable domain, rest sourced from reference TRBV5-1 and TRBJ1-1, is KAGVTQTPRYLIKTRGQQVTLSCSPISGHRSVSWYQQTPGQGLQFLFEYFSETQRNKGNFPGRFSGRQFSNSRSEMNVSTLELGDSALYLCASSPGLTGNTEAFFGQGTRLTVV.

The chain combines TRBV5-4 with TRBJ2-5; 10 bases line up with TRBD2. CDR3 length: 14 residues. Trimming took 5 bases from V and 3 from J; bases not matched to a gene: 4. Per the germline V gene, CDR1 is SGHNT and CDR2 is YYREEE (reference sequence). CDR3 in amino acids: CASRSGGVEETQYF. CDR3 DNA: TGTGCCAGCAGGAGCGGGGGGGTTGAAGAGACCCAGTACTTC.

V is TRBV12-3 or TRBV12-4 and J is TRBJ1-1, with 9 bases fitting TRBD1. V trimming: 5 bases; J trimming: 6 bases; junction bases outside the gene matches: 4. The CDR3 is 13 amino acids. CDR3 bases: TGTGCCAGCAGTCTCCGACAGGGGGCTGAAGCTTTCTTT. Amino acids: CASSLRQGAEAFF.

The V call is TRBV18, the J call TRBJ2-7, with a tentative D call TRBD1 (5 bases). CDR1 is KGHSH, CDR2 LQKENI, per germline. The CDR3 consists of 15 residues. Trimming cost V 3 bases and J 3 bases, with 15 bases left between them. The CDR3 sequence: CASSPGHASNYEQYF. The CDR3 nucleotides read TGTGCCAGCTCACCGGGGCATGCGTCCAACTACGAGCAGTACTTC.

This clone appeared a single time. The chain couples TRBV2 to TRBJ2-1; D call uncertain. CDR1 is SNHLY, CDR2 FYNNEI, per germline. V was pared by 4 bases and J by 8 bases, with 18 bases between. The CDR3 is 15 residues long. The CDR3 region is CASSAPGSIGYEQFF. The CDR3 nucleotides are TGTGCCAGCAGTGCCCCCGGGTCCATCGGCTATGAGCAGTTCTTC.

The J gene is TRBJ2-7, the V gene TRBV5-1, with D unclear. The CDR3 totals 14 residues. Between the trimmed V and J ends, which lost 0 bases and 2 bases, there was a span of 9 bases. Germline V gene data show CDR1 as SGHRS and CDR2 as YFSETQ. The DNA of the CDR3 is TGCGCCAGCAGCTTGGCCCCTCCTCCCTACGAGCAGTACTTC. This encodes CASSLAPPPYEQYF. Full variable domain (rest looked up from reference TRBV5-1 and TRBJ2-7): KAGVTQTPRYLIKTRGQQVTLSCSPISGHRSVSWYQQTPGQGLQFLFEYFSETQRNKGNFPGRFSGRQFSNSRSEMNVSTLELGDSALYLCASSLAPPPYEQYFGPGTRLTVT.

The rearrangement links TRBV5-4 to TRBJ2-5, with 9 bases that match TRBD2. V trimming: 5 bases; J trimming: 5 bases; junction bases outside the gene matches: 10. Germline lookup yields CDR1 SGHNT and CDR2 YYREEE (reference sequence). This CDR3 is 15 amino acids long. CDR3 DNA: TGTGCCAGCAGGCATGAGGGACTAGCAAAGGAGACCCAGTACTTC. Protein product: CASRHEGLAKETQYF.

To note about this clone: The identical CDR3 is also encoded by other nucleotide sequences in the sample. The genes are TRBV12-3 or TRBV12-4 and TRBJ2-3; the D is unclear. The CDR3 is made up of 11 amino acids. Trimming removed 4 bases at V and 3 bases at J, with 2 bases between. This chain's CDR3 is CASSSTDTQYF. The CDR3 DNA follows: TGTGCCAGCAGTTCTACAGATACGCAGTATTTT.

A remark on this clone: This sample includes further DNA sequences coding for the same CDR3. J is TRBJ1-1 and V is TRBV11-2; D remains unclear. The CDR3 covers 13 residues. Deletions cut 4 bases from V and 0 bases from J, with 6 bases between. Germline values: CDR1 SGHAT, CDR2 FQNNGV. In nucleotides, the CDR3 is TGTGCCAGCAGCTCGGGATTGAACACTGAAGCTTTCTTT. Translated, it gives CASSSGLNTEAFF.

This clone was detected only once. The chain combines TRBV28 with TRBJ1-2; 7 positions match TRBD1. The CDR3 sequence is 13 residues long. CDR1 is MDHEN, CDR2 SYDVKM, per germline. Trimming cost V 7 bases and J 7 bases; bases outside gene matches: 9. Written as DNA, the CDR3 is TGTGCCAGCACCAAAAGGGGGCAGGGTGGCTACACCTTC. Amino acids: CASTKRGQGGYTF.

The CDR3 loop reads CASSVASSYEQYF. Written as DNA, the CDR3 is TGTGCCAGCAGCGTAGCTTCCTCCTACGAGCAGTACTTC. J is TRBJ2-7 and V is TRBV9; D ambiguous. The CDR3 has 13 residues. From germline, CDR1 is SGDLS and CDR2 YYNGEE. V gave up 0 bases and J gave up 0 bases, with 4 bases separating them.

The gene calls are TRBV18 and TRBJ1-2; D possibly corresponds to TRBD1 (5 bases). The CDR3 has 15 amino acids. Germline lookup yields CDR1 KGHSH and CDR2 LQKENI. Deletions cut 4 bases from V and 1 base from J, with 13 bases between. CDR3 DNA: TGTGCCAGCTCACGCGGACAAACTTTTAACTATGGCTACACCTTC. Its translation: CASSRGQTFNYGYTF.